The rows below give T cell receptor beta chains drawn from one sample of a study of metastatic and nonmetastatic thyroid tumors. TCRdb used MiXCR to call clones anew from the PCR reads. Of about 53,000 clones in the sample, 20% to 25% were seen once. The sequencing input was blood. The receptors were gathered from a female donor with papillary thyroid cancer or a benign thyroid nodule (not recorded which). Some clones in this sample may be carry-over from other donors' samples. CDR3s leave out the opening cysteine and the closing phenylalanine or tryptophan. Fields, in order: J gene, V gene, CDR3 protein.

TRBJ2-1	TRBV6-1	ASSPRTSGSYNEQF
TRBJ1-2	TRBV24-1	ATRADCYVYT
TRBJ2-3	TRBV5-1	ASSLDSEAGTYTQY
TRBJ2-5	TRBV20-1	SARDSIALGETKY
TRBJ1-1	TRBV6-2/TRBV6-3	ASSHTENTEAF
TRBJ1-1	TRBV6-1	ASRDDQAF
TRBJ2-7	TRBV6-1	ASSRRTTWEYEQY
TRBJ2-3	TRBV29-1	SAETGEADTQY
TRBJ2-5	TRBV11-2	ASSFFDAGNQETQY
TRBJ2-2	TRBV9	ASSVPSGRGNTGELF
TRBJ2-2	TRBV20-1	SARYHSTDTGELF
TRBJ2-7	TRBV9	ASSYGLADLEQY
TRBJ2-2	TRBV3-1	ASSELLGELF
TRBJ2-6	TRBV11-1	AIIPHTGGRRSGANVLT
TRBJ2-7	TRBV3-1	ASSHGAGGGQY
TRBJ2-1	TRBV20-1	SARYQRERNEQF
TRBJ2-2	TRBV5-8	PSSLAGVLTGELF
TRBJ1-1	TRBV5-1	ASSLGLQNTEAF
TRBJ2-2	TRBV12-5	ARVADVFIANTGELF
TRBJ2-1	TRBV12-3/TRBV12-4	AISLAGEPSGHNEQF
TRBJ2-7	TRBV5-6	ASSSRLGYSYEQY
TRBJ2-7	TRBV12-3/TRBV12-4	ACSLGSQQY
TRBJ2-7	TRBV5-4	AISSIAREQY
TRBJ2-3	TRBV28	ASSPWGGEVTDTQY
TRBJ2-6	TRBV6-1	ASSQSRAGANVLT
TRBJ1-1	TRBV6-1	ASRTQETTEAF
TRBJ2-3	TRBV4-1	ASSHPKTDTQY
TRBJ2-7	TRBV20-1	SASGTLVYEQY
TRBJ2-7	TRBV27	ASSLSLDRYSYEQY
TRBJ1-5	TRBV28	ASRDRQGASQPQH
TRBJ2-3	TRBV6-6	ASSYSRGQTDTQY
TRBJ2-7	TRBV6-6	ASSYSQITGLGEQY
TRBJ2-1	TRBV24-1	ATSDLRTAEQF
TRBJ1-5	TRBV6-8	ASSPQGGNQPQH